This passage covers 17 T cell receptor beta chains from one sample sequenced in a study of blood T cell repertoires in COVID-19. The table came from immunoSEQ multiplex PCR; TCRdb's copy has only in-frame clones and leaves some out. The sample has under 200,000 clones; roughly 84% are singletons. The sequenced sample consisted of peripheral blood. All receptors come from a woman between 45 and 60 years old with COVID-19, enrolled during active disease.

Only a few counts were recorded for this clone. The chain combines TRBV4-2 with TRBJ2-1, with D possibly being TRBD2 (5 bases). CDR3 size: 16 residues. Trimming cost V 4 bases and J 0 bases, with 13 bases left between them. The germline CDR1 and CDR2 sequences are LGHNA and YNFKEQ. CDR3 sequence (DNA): TGTGCCAGCAGCCCAAACGACTACCGCTCCTACAATGAGCAGTTCTTC. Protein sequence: CASSPNDYRSYNEQFF.

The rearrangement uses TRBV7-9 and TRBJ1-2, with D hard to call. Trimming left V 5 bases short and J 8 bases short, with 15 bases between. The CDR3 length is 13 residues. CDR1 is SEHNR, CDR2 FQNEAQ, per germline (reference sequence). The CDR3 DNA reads TGTGCCAGCAGCCAGGATGGACTTGGGGGCTACACCTTC. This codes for CASSQDGLGGYTF.

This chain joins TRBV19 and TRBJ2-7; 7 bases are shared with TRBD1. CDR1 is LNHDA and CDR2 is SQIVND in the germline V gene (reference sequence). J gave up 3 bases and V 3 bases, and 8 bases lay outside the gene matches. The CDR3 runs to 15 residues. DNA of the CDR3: TGTGCCAGTAGTATGAGACAGGGCACCGTCTACGAGCAGTACTTC. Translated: CASSMRQGTVYEQYF.

The CDR3 loop reads CASSPDKSTDTQYF. CDR3 DNA sequence: TGTGCCAGCAGCCCCGACAAGAGCACAGATACGCAGTATTTT. J is TRBJ2-3 and V is TRBV7-3; D not resolved. Germline values: CDR1 SGHTA, CDR2 FQGTGA. The CDR3 runs 14 residues. V lost 5 bases, J lost 0 bases, and 9 bases lay in between. The full variable domain, its missing parts supplied by reference TRBV7-3 and TRBJ2-3, is GAGVSQTPSNKVTEKGKYVELRCDPISGHTALYWYRQSLGQGPEFLIYFQGTGAADDSGLPNDRFFAVRPEGSVSTLKIQRTERGDSAVYLCASSPDKSTDTQYFGPGTRLTVL.

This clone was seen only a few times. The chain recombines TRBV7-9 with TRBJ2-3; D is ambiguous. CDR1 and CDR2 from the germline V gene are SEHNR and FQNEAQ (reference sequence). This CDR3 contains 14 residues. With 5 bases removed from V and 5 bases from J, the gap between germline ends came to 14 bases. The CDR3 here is CASSPPRPGDTQYF. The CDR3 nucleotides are TGTGCCAGCAGCCCACCCCGACCGGGAGATACGCAGTATTTT.

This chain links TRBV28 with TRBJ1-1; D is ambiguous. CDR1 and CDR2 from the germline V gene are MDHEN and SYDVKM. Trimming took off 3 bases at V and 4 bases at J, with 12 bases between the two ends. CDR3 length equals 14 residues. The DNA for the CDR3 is TGTGCCAGCAGTTTTCCCGACAAGAGCACTGAAGCTTTCTTT. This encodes CASSFPDKSTEAFF.

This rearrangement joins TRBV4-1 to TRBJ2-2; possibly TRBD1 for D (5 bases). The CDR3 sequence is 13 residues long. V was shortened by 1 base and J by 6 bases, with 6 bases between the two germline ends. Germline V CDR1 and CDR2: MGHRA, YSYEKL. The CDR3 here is CASSQARAGELFF. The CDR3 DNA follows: TGCGCCAGCAGCCAAGCCAGGGCCGGGGAGCTGTTTTTT.

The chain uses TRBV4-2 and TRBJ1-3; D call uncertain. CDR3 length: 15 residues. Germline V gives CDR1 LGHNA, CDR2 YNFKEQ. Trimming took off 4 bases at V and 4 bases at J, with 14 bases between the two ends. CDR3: CASSRPSDRGNTIYF. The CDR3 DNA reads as TGTGCCAGCAGCCGCCCGTCCGATCGGGGAAACACCATATATTTT.

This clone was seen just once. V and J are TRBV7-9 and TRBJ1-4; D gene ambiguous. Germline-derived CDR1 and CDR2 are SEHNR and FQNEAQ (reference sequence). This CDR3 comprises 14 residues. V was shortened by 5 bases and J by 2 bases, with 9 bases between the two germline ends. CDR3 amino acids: CASSPRSTNEKLFF. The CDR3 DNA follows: TGTGCCAGCAGCCCCCGTTCGACTAATGAAAAACTGTTTTTT.

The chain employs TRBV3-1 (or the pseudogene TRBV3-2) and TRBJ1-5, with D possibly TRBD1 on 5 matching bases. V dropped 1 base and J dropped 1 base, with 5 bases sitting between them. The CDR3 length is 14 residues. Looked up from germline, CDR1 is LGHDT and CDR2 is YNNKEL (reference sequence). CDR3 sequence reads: CASSQAGSNQPQHF. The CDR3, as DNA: TGTGCCAGCAGCCAAGCAGGGAGCAATCAGCCCCAGCATTTT.

The CDR3 DNA follows: TGTGCCAGCAGTTACGGGGATGAGGGTAGCAATCAGCCCCAGCATTTT. Its protein is CASSYGDEGSNQPQHF. V usage is TRBV6-2 or TRBV6-3 and J usage is TRBJ1-5; D unclear. V shed 2 bases and J shed 0 bases, with 11 bases lying between them. The CDR3 totals 16 residues. Germline V gene data show CDR1 as MNHEY and CDR2 as SVGEGT.

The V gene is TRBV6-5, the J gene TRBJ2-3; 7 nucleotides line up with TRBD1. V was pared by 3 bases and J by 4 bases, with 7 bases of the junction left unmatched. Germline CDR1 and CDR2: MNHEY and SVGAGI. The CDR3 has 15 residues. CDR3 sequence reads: CASSYWTGVSDTQYF. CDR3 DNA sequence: TGTGCCAGCAGTTATTGGACAGGAGTGTCAGATACGCAGTATTTT.

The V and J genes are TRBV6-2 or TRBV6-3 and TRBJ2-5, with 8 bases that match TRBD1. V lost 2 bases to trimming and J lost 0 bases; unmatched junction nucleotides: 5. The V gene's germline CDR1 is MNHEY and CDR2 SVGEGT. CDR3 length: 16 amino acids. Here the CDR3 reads CASSYGPTGDQETQYF. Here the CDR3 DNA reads TGTGCCAGCAGTTACGGGCCGACAGGGGACCAAGAGACCCAGTACTTC.

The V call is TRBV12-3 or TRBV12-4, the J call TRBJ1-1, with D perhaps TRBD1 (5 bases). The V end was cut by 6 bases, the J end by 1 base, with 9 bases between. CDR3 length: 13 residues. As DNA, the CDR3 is TGTGCCAGCAGGCGGACATCGAACACTGAAGCTTTCTTT. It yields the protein CASRRTSNTEAFF.

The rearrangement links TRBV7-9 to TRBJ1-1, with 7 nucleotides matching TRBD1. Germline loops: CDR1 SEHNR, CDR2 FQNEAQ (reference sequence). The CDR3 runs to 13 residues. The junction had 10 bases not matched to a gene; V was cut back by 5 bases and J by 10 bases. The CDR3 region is CASSPSTGIGAFF. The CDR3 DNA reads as TGTGCCAGCAGCCCTTCGACAGGGATCGGAGCTTTCTTT.

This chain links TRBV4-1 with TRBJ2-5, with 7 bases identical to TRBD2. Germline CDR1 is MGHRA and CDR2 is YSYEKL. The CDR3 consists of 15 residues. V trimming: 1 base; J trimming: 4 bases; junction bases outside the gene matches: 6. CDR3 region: CASSQARLARETQYF. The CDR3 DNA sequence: TGCGCCAGCAGCCAAGCGCGACTAGCCCGAGAGACCCAGTACTTC.

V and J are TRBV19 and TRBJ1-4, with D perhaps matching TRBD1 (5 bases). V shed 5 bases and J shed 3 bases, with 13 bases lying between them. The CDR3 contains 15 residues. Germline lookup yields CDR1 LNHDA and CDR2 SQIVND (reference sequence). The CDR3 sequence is CASSVGGYANEKLFF. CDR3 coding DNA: TGTGCCAGTAGTGTCGGGGGGTACGCTAATGAAAAACTGTTTTTT. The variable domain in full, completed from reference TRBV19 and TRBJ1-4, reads DGGITQSPKYLFRKEGQNVTLSCEQNLNHDAMYWYRQDPGQGLRLIYYSQIVNDFQKGDIAEGYSVSREKKESFPLTVTSAQKNPTAFYLCASSVGGYANEKLFFGSGTQLSVL.